A single sample gave rise to the 18 T cell receptor beta chains below, sequenced in a study of cytomegalovirus exposure and HLA in healthy donors. The study ran its PCR with 60 Vbeta and 13 Jbeta primers. Produced via immunoSEQ multiplex PCR; TCRdb's table is partial and in-frame only. The sample has 100,000 or so clones; roughly 80% are singletons. Sequenced input: PBMCs. These receptors originate from a male donor in good health and CMV-seropositive.

The genes are TRBV5-1 and TRBJ1-1; no reliable D call. V was shortened by 2 bases and J by 1 base, with 9 bases between the two germline ends. CDR3 size: 14 residues. Germline V gives CDR1 SGHRS, CDR2 YFSETQ. The CDR3 here is CASSLQFPNTEAFF. Written as DNA, the CDR3 is TGCGCCAGCAGCTTACAGTTCCCGAACACTGAAGCTTTCTTT. Full variable domain (remainder filled in from reference TRBV5-1 and TRBJ1-1): KAGVTQTPRYLIKTRGQQVTLSCSPISGHRSVSWYQQTPGQGLQFLFEYFSETQRNKGNFPGRFSGRQFSNSRSEMNVSTLELGDSALYLCASSLQFPNTEAFFGQGTRLTVV.

The V call is TRBV7-2, the J call TRBJ2-7; 7 bases agree with TRBD2. J was trimmed by 6 bases and V by 1 base; bases with no gene match: 6. The germline CDR1 and CDR2 sequences are SGHTA and FQGNSA. CDR3 size: 14 residues. The CDR3 region is CASSLGGGGGEQYF. In DNA, the CDR3 is TGTGCCAGCAGCTTAGGGGGTGGGGGGGGCGAGCAGTACTTC.

This clone showed up just a few times. The chain couples TRBV7-2 to TRBJ2-1, with 9 positions matching TRBD2. V was pared by 5 bases and J by 5 bases, with 4 bases of the junction left unmatched. This CDR3 spans 14 amino acids. Germline V CDR1 and CDR2: SGHTA, FQGNSA. CDR3 loop: CASSLGLANNEQFF. CDR3 bases: TGTGCCAGCAGCCTCGGACTAGCGAACAATGAGCAGTTCTTC.

V and J are TRBV9 and TRBJ2-1; TRBD2 matches 11 bases. CDR3 length equals 15 residues. Germline-derived CDR1 and CDR2 are SGDLS and YYNGEE. Germline trimming cut 4 bases from V and 2 bases from J; bases unmatched to any gene: 2. The chain's CDR3 is CASSLAGGTYNEQFF. DNA of the CDR3: TGTGCCAGCAGCTTAGCGGGAGGGACCTACAATGAGCAGTTCTTC.

The chain links TRBV28 to TRBJ2-2; 7 positions agree with TRBD1. Germline lookup yields CDR1 MDHEN and CDR2 SYDVKM. This CDR3 spans 15 amino acids. J gave up 1 base and V 5 bases, and 4 bases lay outside the gene matches. CDR3 loop: CASSGHRGNTGELFF. CDR3 DNA sequence: TGTGCCAGCAGTGGCCACAGGGGGAACACCGGGGAGCTGTTTTTT.

The V call is TRBV6-4, the J call TRBJ2-3, with TRBD2 identical over 10 bases. In germline, CDR1 is MRHNA, CDR2 SNTAGT. The CDR3 spans 20 residues. V lost 0 bases to trimming and J lost 0 bases; unmatched junction nucleotides: 12. As DNA, the CDR3 is TGTGCCAGCAGTGACTCGAAGCGGGGGGGCCGGGGGGAAAGCACAGATACGCAGTATTTT. It codes for CASSDSKRGGRGESTDTQYF.

Here the CDR3 DNA reads TGTGCCAGCAGCTTGGTAGCGGGCCTAAGCTCCTACGAGCAGTACTTC. Protein sequence: CASSLVAGLSSYEQYF. The chain recombines TRBV7-2 with TRBJ2-7, with 7 bases matching TRBD2. CDR1 and CDR2 from the germline V gene are SGHTA and FQGNSA. The length of the CDR3 is 16 residues. V trimming: 3 bases; J trimming: 0 bases; junction bases outside the gene matches: 8.

The J gene is TRBJ2-1, the V gene TRBV7-2, with a weak D call TRBD2 (7 bases). The CDR3 is made up of 16 amino acids. CDR1 is SGHTA, CDR2 FQGNSA, per germline. The V end lost 6 bases, the J end lost 0 bases, and 15 bases lay between the germline ends. The chain's CDR3 is CASRPGGGSSYNEQFF. In DNA, the CDR3 is TGTGCCAGCAGACCCGGGGGCGGGAGCTCCTACAATGAGCAGTTCTTC. The full variable domain, in which reference TRBV7-2 and TRBJ2-1 provide the parts outside the CDR3, is GAGVSQSPSNKVTEKGKDVELRCDPISGHTALYWYRQSLGQGLEFLIYFQGNSAPDKSGLPSDRFSAERTGGSVSTLTIQRTQQEDSAVYLCASRPGGGSSYNEQFFGPGTRLTVL.

V gene TRBV19 combines with J gene TRBJ1-2; D is ambiguous. Trimming took 5 bases from V and 1 from J, leaving 14 bases between them. The germline V gene encodes CDR1 LNHDA and CDR2 SQIVND (reference sequence). The CDR3 covers 15 residues. DNA for the CDR3: TGTGCCAGTAGTCGTGAGACAACCCGTAACTATGGCTACACCTTC. As protein: CASSRETTRNYGYTF.

This clone is a singleton in its sample. In DNA form, the CDR3 reads TGCGCCAGCAGCTTGGAGGTTGCGGGAGAAACAGATACGCAGTATTTT. Amino acids: CASSLEVAGETDTQYF. V and J are TRBV5-1 and TRBJ2-3; TRBD2 agrees at 7 bases. This CDR3 is 16 amino acids long. Germline V CDR1 and CDR2: SGHRS, YFSETQ. Trimming at V came to 0 bases and at J to 3 bases, leaving 7 bases not matched to a gene.

This clone was found once. The J gene is TRBJ2-3, the V gene TRBV4-2; possibly TRBD1 for D (5 bases). CDR3 length: 15 amino acids. Germline V gene data show CDR1 as LGHNA and CDR2 as YNFKEQ. Trimming shortened V by 0 bases and J by 4 bases, and 11 bases separated the two germline ends. CDR3 DNA sequence: TGTGCCAGCAGCCAAGATCCCACAGGCGCAGATACGCAGTATTTT. Residues: CASSQDPTGADTQYF.

This clone came up once. The rearrangement links TRBV28 to TRBJ2-1; D not resolved. V lost 3 bases, J lost 8 bases, and 8 bases lay in between. The germline V gene encodes CDR1 MDHEN and CDR2 SYDVKM. The CDR3 extends over 12 amino acids. The CDR3 reads CASSLRRYEQFF. The CDR3 DNA follows: TGTGCCAGCAGTTTGCGCCGGTATGAGCAGTTCTTC.

The chain is built from TRBV10-1 and TRBJ1-5, with D perhaps matching TRBD1 (5 bases). The V end was cut by 10 bases, the J end by 2 bases, with 27 bases between. The CDR3 covers 18 residues. The V gene's germline CDR1 is WNHNN and CDR2 SYGVQD (reference sequence). The CDR3: CANLRGRAFEWGNQPQHF. In DNA form, the CDR3 reads TGCGCCAACCTACGTGGCAGGGCGTTCGAGTGGGGCAATCAGCCCCAGCATTTT.

The rearrangement links TRBV7-9 to TRBJ2-2; 14 nucleotides align to TRBD2. Germline V lookup: CDR1 SEHNR, CDR2 FQNEAQ (reference sequence). The CDR3 has 16 residues. V dropped 3 bases and J dropped 6; count of bases not matched to a gene: 3. This CDR3 is CASSLTSGRDAGELFF. CDR3 in DNA: TGTGCCAGCAGCTTGACTAGCGGGAGGGACGCCGGGGAGCTGTTTTTT.

This clone occurred a few times. This chain links TRBV5-1 with TRBJ2-1, with unresolved D. The CDR3 is made up of 12 amino acids. Germline-derived CDR1 and CDR2 are SGHRS and YFSETQ. V was clipped by 2 bases and J by 7 bases, with 7 bases between them. In nucleotides, the CDR3 is TGCGCCAGCAGCTTAGACTTGAATGAGCAGTTCTTC. Its translation: CASSLDLNEQFF.

In regard to this clone: The junction departs from the called germline gene at one end, perhaps through a read error. The J gene is TRBJ2-7, the V gene TRBV28; TRBD2 is a possible D gene (6 bases). Germline V gives CDR1 MDHEN, CDR2 SYDVKM. This CDR3 is 12 amino acids long. In DNA form, the CDR3 reads TGTGCCAGCAGCTCCCAATGGGGGGAGCGGTACTTC. It translates to CASSSQWGERYF. Full variable domain (missing parts from reference TRBV28 and TRBJ2-7): DVKVTQSSRYLVKRTGEKVFLECVQDMDHENMFWYRQDPGLGLRLIYFSYDVKMKEKGDIPEGYSVSREKKERFSLILESASTNQTSMYLCASSSQWGERYFGPGTRLTVT.

This chain joins TRBV14 and TRBJ2-3; maybe TRBD2 (7 bases). Germline values: CDR1 SGHDN, CDR2 FVKESK. V was pared by 0 bases and J by 6 bases, with 10 bases between. The CDR3 loop spans 14 amino acids. The CDR3 coding sequence is TGTGCCAGCAGCCAAGACGGGGGGCGTGATACGCAGTATTTT. Amino acids: CASSQDGGRDTQYF.

V gene TRBV7-3 combines with J gene TRBJ2-1; TRBD2 might be the D (6 bases). The V and J ends lost 2 bases and 6 bases respectively, with 14 bases between them. The CDR3 spans 15 residues. CDR1 is SGHTA, CDR2 FQGTGA, per germline. The CDR3: CASSLSGAAGNEQFF. In DNA form, the CDR3 reads TGTGCCAGCAGCTTATCCGGGGCAGCGGGCAATGAGCAGTTCTTC.